This T cell receptor beta chain was identified during a study of shared clonotypes between healthy human individuals. Study-level points and caveats: Clonotype sharing among donors was thought likely to change with sequencing depth. Clonotypes that were shared across four donors made up about 5.1% of naive CD4 clonotypes. Naive subsets generally exceeded memory subsets in estimated richness. Sequencing of the sorted subsets was shown by rarefaction to be incomplete despite large depth.

The data were produced by immunoSEQ multiplex PCR, yet TCRdb's version contains in-frame clones alone and is incomplete. The repertoire includes about 510,000 clones, about 96% of them detected once, and 0.05% to 0.07% sits in the top ten. Germline V gene lookup returns CDR1 MDHEN and CDR2 SYDVKM. The junction had 9 bases not matched to a gene; V was cut back by 6 bases and J by 1 base. The CDR3 is 16 residues long. Details on this clone: Antigen specificity is unknown.

What was sequenced was naive CD4+ T cells sorted from blood. The subset was: CD45RA+ positively selected. The TCR originated in a young woman in good health. The chain links TRBV28 to TRBJ1-5; 7 bases match TRBD1. The CDR3 loop reads CASSRDSVLSNQPQHF. The CDR3 coding sequence is TGTGCCAGCAGCCGGGACAGCGTCCTGAGCAATCAGCCCCAGCATTTT.